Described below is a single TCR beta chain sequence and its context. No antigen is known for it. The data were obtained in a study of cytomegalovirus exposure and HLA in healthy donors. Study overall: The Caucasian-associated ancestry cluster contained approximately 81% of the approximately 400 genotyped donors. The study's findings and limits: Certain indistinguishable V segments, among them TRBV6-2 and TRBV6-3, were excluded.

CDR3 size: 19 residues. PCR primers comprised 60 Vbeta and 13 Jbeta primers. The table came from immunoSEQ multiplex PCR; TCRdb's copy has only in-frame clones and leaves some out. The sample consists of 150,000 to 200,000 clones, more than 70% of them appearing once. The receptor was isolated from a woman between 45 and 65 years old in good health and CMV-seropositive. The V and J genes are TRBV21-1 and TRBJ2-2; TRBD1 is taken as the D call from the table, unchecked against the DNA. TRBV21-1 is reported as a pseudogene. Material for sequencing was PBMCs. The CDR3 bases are TGTGCCAGCAGCAAAGGGGCCGGGACAGCTACCGCGAACACCGGGGAGCTGTTTTTT. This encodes CASSKGAGTATANTGELFF.